The 2 T cell receptor beta chains below all came from one sample that was sequenced in a study of blood T cell repertoires in COVID-19. Produced via immunoSEQ multiplex PCR; TCRdb's table is partial and in-frame only. The profile shows around 380,000 clones, 87% of them singletons. The sequenced sample was PBMCs or T cells enriched from blood (not recorded which). The receptors here all came from a man aged 25-45 years who had recovered from COVID-19.

Turning to this clone: At one of its ends the junction is not consistent with the germline gene, which may arise from a read error. The chain is built from TRBV19 and TRBJ1-2, with D hard to call. This CDR3 has 15 residues. Per the germline V gene, CDR1 is LNHDA and CDR2 is SQIVND (reference sequence). The CDR3 protein is CASIISSLGGYGYTF. The CDR3 region has the DNA TGTGCCAGTATTATAAGTTCTCTCGGTGGCTATGGCTACACCTTC.

The chain combines TRBV2 with TRBJ1-2; D unresolved. The CDR3 has 11 amino acids. The V gene's germline CDR1 is SNHLY and CDR2 FYNNEI. Trimming stripped 6 bases from V and 8 bases from J, with 10 bases between. CDR3: CASRESRGYTF. The DNA for the CDR3 is TGTGCCAGCAGGGAGAGTAGAGGCTACACCTTC.